A selection of T cell receptor beta chains follows, all from one sample in a study of blood T cell repertoires in COVID-19. The method was immunoSEQ multiplex PCR; TCRdb's version includes in-frame clones alone and lacks a portion of them. The table has fewer than 200,000 clones, around 77% seen once; the top ten hold approximately 2.6%. Sequenced sample: peripheral blood. The receptor set was obtained from a man in his 70s with acute or convalescent COVID-19. CDR3s include the opening cysteine and the closing phenylalanine or tryptophan. D genes are given only for firm matches. The listing skips clone size in some rows; elsewhere it reads once, few, many or a size class.

clone size: .
V gene: TRBV4-2
J gene: TRBJ1-5
D gene: .
CDR3 protein: CASSQELDQGPQHF
CDR3 DNA: TGTGCCAGCAGCCAAGAATTGGACCAGGGGCCCCAGCATTTT

clone size: few
V gene: TRBV5-1
J gene: TRBJ2-7
D gene: TRBD1
CDR3 protein: CASSWETGGPYEQYF
CDR3 DNA: TGCGCCAGCAGCTGGGAGACAGGGGGCCCCTACGAGCAGTACTTC

clone size: .
V gene: TRBV5-4
J gene: TRBJ2-5
D gene: .
CDR3 protein: CASSLGGLWVTQYF
CDR3 DNA: TGTGCCAGCAGCTTGGGGGGACTCTGGGTGACCCAGTACTTC

clone size: once
V gene: TRBV10-3
J gene: TRBJ1-1
D gene: .
CDR3 protein: CAISRDMNTEAFF
CDR3 DNA: TGTGCCATCAGTCGGGACATGAACACTGAAGCTTTCTTT

clone size: .
V gene: TRBV21-1
J gene: TRBJ2-7
D gene: .
CDR3 protein: CASSDGGGSSYEQYF
CDR3 DNA: TGTGCCAGCAGCGACGGCGGGGGCTCCTCCTACGAGCAGTACTTC

clone size: .
V gene: TRBV6-5
J gene: TRBJ2-1
D gene: TRBD2
CDR3 protein: CASSSASGVSYNEQFF
CDR3 DNA: TGTGCCAGCAGTTCTGCTAGCGGGGTATCCTACAATGAGCAGTTCTTC

clone size: .
V gene: TRBV7-7
J gene: TRBJ2-3
D gene: TRBD2
CDR3 protein: CASSKTSGSTDTQYF
CDR3 DNA: TGTGCCAGCAGCAAGACTAGCGGAAGCACAGATACGCAGTATTTT

clone size: many
V gene: TRBV12-3/TRBV12-4
J gene: TRBJ1-1
D gene: .
CDR3 protein: CASNQRTDGEAFF
CDR3 DNA: TGTGCCAGCAATCAGAGGACAGACGGTGAAGCTTTCTTT

clone size: .
V gene: TRBV20-1
J gene: TRBJ1-3
D gene: TRBD1
CDR3 protein: CSASNRGPGNTIYF
CDR3 DNA: TGCAGTGCTAGTAACAGGGGGCCTGGAAACACCATATATTTT

clone size: .
V gene: TRBV4-2
J gene: TRBJ2-3
D gene: TRBD2
CDR3 protein: CASSQEVTGGLSITDTQYF
CDR3 DNA: TGTGCCAGCAGCCAAGAAGTAACGGGGGGGCTTTCGATAACAGATACGCAGTATTTT

clone size: .
V gene: TRBV7-8
J gene: TRBJ2-1
D gene: TRBD2
CDR3 protein: CASSPDGGDSSYNEQFF
CDR3 DNA: TGTGCCAGCAGCCCTGACGGGGGGGATAGCTCCTACAATGAGCAGTTCTTC

clone size: .
V gene: TRBV28
J gene: TRBJ1-5
D gene: .
CDR3 protein: CASWAGEGPQHF
CDR3 DNA: TGTGCCAGCTGGGCAGGCGAGGGGCCCCAGCATTTT

clone size: .
V gene: TRBV28
J gene: TRBJ2-5
D gene: .
CDR3 protein: CASSFQDNQETQYF
CDR3 DNA: TGTGCCAGCAGTTTCCAGGACAACCAAGAGACCCAGTACTTC

clone size: .
V gene: TRBV19
J gene: TRBJ1-5
D gene: TRBD1
CDR3 protein: CASTKRDSFSNQPQHF
CDR3 DNA: TGTGCCAGTACTAAGAGGGACAGTTTTAGCAATCAGCCCCAGCATTTT

clone size: .
V gene: TRBV7-9
J gene: TRBJ2-3
D gene: TRBD1
CDR3 protein: CASSLATGGTDTQYF
CDR3 DNA: TGTGCCAGCAGCTTAGCGACAGGGGGCACAGATACGCAGTATTTT

clone size: few
V gene: TRBV10-3
J gene: TRBJ1-2
D gene: TRBD1
CDR3 protein: CAISEDRTGAYTF
CDR3 DNA: TGTGCCATCAGTGAGGACCGAACAGGGGCCTACACCTTC

clone size: .
V gene: TRBV5-8
J gene: TRBJ1-5
D gene: TRBD1
CDR3 protein: CASSLRGRGGNQPQHF
CDR3 DNA: TGTGCCAGCAGCTTAAGGGGCAGGGGGGGCAATCAGCCCCAGCATTTT

clone size: .
V gene: TRBV19
J gene: TRBJ2-5
D gene: .
CDR3 protein: CASSIVWALSMETQYF
CDR3 DNA: TGTGCCAGTAGTATAGTATGGGCCCTCAGTATGGAGACCCAGTACTTC

clone size: .
V gene: TRBV10-2
J gene: TRBJ1-1
D gene: TRBD1
CDR3 protein: CASSFNRGNTEAFF
CDR3 DNA: TGCGCCAGCAGTTTTAACAGGGGGAACACTGAAGCTTTCTTT

clone size: .
V gene: TRBV2
J gene: TRBJ2-7
D gene: TRBD1
CDR3 protein: CASSESGTGLYEQYF
CDR3 DNA: TGTGCCAGCAGTGAGTCCGGGACAGGGCTGTACGAGCAGTACTTC

clone size: .
V gene: TRBV10-1
J gene: TRBJ1-6
D gene: .
CDR3 protein: CASSESPVASPLHF
CDR3 DNA: TGCGCCAGCAGTGAGTCGCCAGTAGCTTCACCCCTCCACTTT

clone size: many
V gene: TRBV4-2
J gene: TRBJ2-1
D gene: .
CDR3 protein: CASSQGANSPEQFF
CDR3 DNA: TGTGCCAGCAGCCAAGGGGCCAACTCACCAGAGCAGTTCTTC

clone size: once
V gene: TRBV24-1
J gene: TRBJ2-2
D gene: TRBD1
CDR3 protein: CATSALQGAGELFF
CDR3 DNA: TGTGCCACCAGTGCCTTACAGGGGGCCGGGGAGCTGTTTTTT

clone size: .
V gene: TRBV4-1
J gene: TRBJ1-1
D gene: .
CDR3 protein: CASSQVTGNTEAFF
CDR3 DNA: TGCGCCAGCAGCCAAGTTACGGGGAACACTGAAGCTTTCTTT

clone size: .
V gene: TRBV3-1/TRBV3-2
J gene: TRBJ2-3
D gene: .
CDR3 protein: CASSQELAADTDTQYF
CDR3 DNA: TGTGCCAGCAGCCAAGAATTAGCAGCCGACACAGATACGCAGTATTTT

clone size: few
V gene: TRBV6-5
J gene: TRBJ1-2
D gene: .
CDR3 protein: CASYRFLYTF
CDR3 DNA: TGTGCCAGCTACAGGTTCCTGTACACCTTC

clone size: .
V gene: TRBV5-1
J gene: TRBJ1-1
D gene: .
CDR3 protein: CASSKTGPNTEAFF
CDR3 DNA: TGCGCCAGCAGCAAAACAGGGCCGAACACTGAAGCTTTCTTT

clone size: .
V gene: TRBV6-5
J gene: TRBJ1-1
D gene: .
CDR3 protein: CASSYVQGSAAFF
CDR3 DNA: TGTGCCAGCAGTTACGTCCAGGGATCAGCAGCTTTCTTT

clone size: .
V gene: TRBV6-1
J gene: TRBJ1-1
D gene: .
CDR3 protein: CASSEGGDYTEAFF
CDR3 DNA: TGTGCCAGCAGTGAAGGCGGGGATTACACTGAAGCTTTCTTT

clone size: few
V gene: TRBV12-3/TRBV12-4
J gene: TRBJ2-4
D gene: .
CDR3 protein: CASTMGAKNIQYF
CDR3 DNA: TGTGCCAGCACCATGGGGGCAAAAAACATTCAGTACTTC

clone size: few
V gene: TRBV19
J gene: TRBJ1-5
D gene: TRBD1
CDR3 protein: CASSIGTGYQPQHF
CDR3 DNA: TGTGCCAGTAGTATAGGGACAGGGTATCAGCCCCAGCATTTT

clone size: few
V gene: TRBV12-3/TRBV12-4
J gene: TRBJ2-7
D gene: .
CDR3 protein: CASSPQGYEQYF
CDR3 DNA: TGTGCCAGCAGCCCCCAGGGCTACGAGCAGTACTTC

clone size: .
V gene: TRBV6-6
J gene: TRBJ1-2
D gene: TRBD1
CDR3 protein: CASSQLLPVQGTGGYTF
CDR3 DNA: TGTGCCAGCAGTCAATTACTGCCGGTACAGGGGACCGGTGGCTACACCTTC

clone size: .
V gene: TRBV28
J gene: TRBJ2-2
D gene: .
CDR3 protein: CASSLGPRELFF
CDR3 DNA: TGTGCCAGCAGTTTAGGGCCGAGGGAGCTGTTTTTT

clone size: .
V gene: TRBV6-5
J gene: TRBJ1-2
D gene: TRBD1
CDR3 protein: CASRTGSSNYGYTF
CDR3 DNA: TGTGCCAGCCGGACAGGGTCAAGTAACTATGGCTACACCTTC

clone size: .
V gene: TRBV28
J gene: TRBJ1-1
D gene: TRBD1
CDR3 protein: CASSPHRQGGTEAFF
CDR3 DNA: TGTGCCAGCAGTCCCCATCGACAGGGTGGCACTGAAGCTTTCTTT

clone size: .
V gene: TRBV28
J gene: TRBJ2-3
D gene: TRBD2
CDR3 protein: CASSVLAGTSTDTQYF
CDR3 DNA: TGTGCCAGCAGTGTCCTAGCGGGAACTAGCACAGATACGCAGTATTTT

clone size: .
V gene: TRBV19
J gene: TRBJ1-4
D gene: .
CDR3 protein: CASSIVGSLNEKLFF
CDR3 DNA: TGTGCCAGTAGTATAGTGGGCAGTCTTAATGAAAAACTGTTTTTT

clone size: .
V gene: TRBV5-1
J gene: TRBJ2-5
D gene: .
CDR3 protein: CASSLRDTRGWETQYF
CDR3 DNA: TGCGCCAGCAGCTTGAGGGATACTAGAGGTTGGGAGACCCAGTACTTC

clone size: .
V gene: TRBV10-3
J gene: TRBJ1-2
D gene: .
CDR3 protein: CAISESGGAGYGYTF
CDR3 DNA: TGTGCCATCAGTGAGTCGGGAGGGGCCGGCTATGGCTACACCTTC

clone size: .
V gene: TRBV5-1
J gene: TRBJ2-1
D gene: .
CDR3 protein: CASSLLEANEQFF
CDR3 DNA: TGCGCCAGCAGCTTGCTCGAAGCCAATGAGCAGTTCTTC

clone size: once
V gene: TRBV5-8
J gene: TRBJ2-2
D gene: .
CDR3 protein: CASSLEPHTGELFF
CDR3 DNA: TGTGCCAGCAGCTTGGAGCCGCACACCGGGGAGCTGTTTTTT

clone size: .
V gene: TRBV6-2/TRBV6-3
J gene: TRBJ1-1
D gene: .
CDR3 protein: CASSQYPGFGTEAFF
CDR3 DNA: TGTGCCAGCAGTCAATATCCAGGGTTTGGCACTGAAGCTTTCTTT

clone size: .
V gene: TRBV27
J gene: TRBJ2-7
D gene: .
CDR3 protein: CASSLGLGGEQYF
CDR3 DNA: TGTGCCAGCAGTCTAGGACTGGGTGGGGAGCAGTACTTC

clone size: .
V gene: TRBV10-3
J gene: TRBJ2-3
D gene: TRBD2
CDR3 protein: CAISDYPAGDLDTQYF
CDR3 DNA: TGTGCCATCAGTGATTATCCAGCGGGAGACTTAGATACGCAGTATTTT

clone size: once
V gene: TRBV5-1
J gene: TRBJ2-2
D gene: TRBD1
CDR3 protein: CASSLGQGWENTGELFF
CDR3 DNA: TGCGCCAGCAGCTTGGGACAGGGATGGGAGAACACCGGGGAGCTGTTTTTT

clone size: .
V gene: TRBV6-2/TRBV6-3
J gene: TRBJ2-1
D gene: TRBD2
CDR3 protein: CASTPGLAGGRGEQFF
CDR3 DNA: TGTGCCAGCACCCCGGGACTAGCGGGAGGCCGGGGTGAGCAGTTCTTC

clone size: .
V gene: TRBV4-3
J gene: TRBJ2-3
D gene: .
CDR3 protein: CASSQGLEGSDTQYF
CDR3 DNA: TGCGCCAGCAGCCAAGGACTAGAGGGATCAGATACGCAGTATTTT